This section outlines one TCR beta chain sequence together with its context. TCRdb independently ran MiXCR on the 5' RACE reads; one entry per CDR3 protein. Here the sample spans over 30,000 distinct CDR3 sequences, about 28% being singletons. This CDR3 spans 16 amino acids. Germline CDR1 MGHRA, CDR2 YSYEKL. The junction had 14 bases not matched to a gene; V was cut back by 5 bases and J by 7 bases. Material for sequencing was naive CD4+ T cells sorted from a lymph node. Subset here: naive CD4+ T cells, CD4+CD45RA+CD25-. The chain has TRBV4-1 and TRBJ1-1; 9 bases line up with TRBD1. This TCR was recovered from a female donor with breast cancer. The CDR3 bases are TGCGCCAGCAGCACCCACAGGGGGCTGCGTACGATTGAAGCTTTCTTT. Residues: CASSTHRGLRTIEAFF.